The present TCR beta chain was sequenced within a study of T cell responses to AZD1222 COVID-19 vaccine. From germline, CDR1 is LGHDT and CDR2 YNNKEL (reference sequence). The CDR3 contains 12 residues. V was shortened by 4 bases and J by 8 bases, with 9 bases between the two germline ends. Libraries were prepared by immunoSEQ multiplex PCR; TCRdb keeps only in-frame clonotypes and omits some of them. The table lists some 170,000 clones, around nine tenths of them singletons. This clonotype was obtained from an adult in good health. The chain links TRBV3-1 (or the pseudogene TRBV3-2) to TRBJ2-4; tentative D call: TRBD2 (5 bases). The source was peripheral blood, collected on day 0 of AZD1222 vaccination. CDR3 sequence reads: CASSPPGDIQYF. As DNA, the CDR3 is TGTGCCAGCAGCCCTCCCGGGGACATTCAGTACTTC.